Here is one TCR beta chain with its context. The antigen remains unidentified. Sequencing targeted expressed TCRB transcripts, as all isolated RNA had been reverse transcribed. Measured with immunoSEQ multiplex PCR; TCRdb has only the in-frame clones, and not every one. The data hold some 27,000 clones, with approximately 64% observed a single time. The data were taken from a study of beta chain features in type 1 diabetes. V was cut by 0 bases and J by 3 bases, with 6 bases left in between. Germline V gives CDR1 SGHRS, CDR2 YFSETQ. The CDR3 contains 13 residues. The study, taken as a whole, reports: PCR might favor shorter templates, but any such skew would affect patients and controls equally. A pattern of fewer insertions and more deletions at VDJ junctions was seen in type 1 diabetes patients. Moderate yet significant TCRB CDR3 shortening was seen in Type 1 diabetes patients in all four CD4+ subsets.

The origin of this receptor is a woman in her twenties or thirties with type 1 diabetes. What was sequenced was Tregs from blood. The J gene is TRBJ1-1, the V gene TRBV5-1; D gene ambiguous. As DNA, the CDR3 is TGCGCCAGCAGCTTGGCGGAGTACACTGAAGCTTTCTTT. Amino acid sequence: CASSLAEYTEAFF.